A single sample gave rise to the 21 T cell receptor beta chains below, sequenced in a study of cytomegalovirus exposure and HLA in healthy donors. PCR was performed using 60 Vbeta and 13 Jbeta primers. The method was immunoSEQ multiplex PCR; TCRdb's version includes in-frame clones alone and lacks a portion of them. The listing records just over 40,000 clones. The source material was PBMCs. The source is a man aged 25-45 years in good health and CMV-seronegative.

As regards this clone: Since the CDR3 does not end with the conserved phenylalanine or tryptophan, this likely comes from a read error. The DNA is left out, because the CDR3 cannot be placed on it with certainty; the CDR3 is given as TCRdb lists it. CDR3 sequence reads: CSAPPHRELDL. The genes are TRBV20-1 and TRBJ1-2; the table's D call, TRBD1, has no DNA check behind it. Germline CDR1 reads DFQATT; CDR2 reads SNEGSKA (reference sequence). The CDR3 spans 11 residues, counting both ends.

V gene TRBV5-4 combines with J gene TRBJ1-2, with 8 bases aligning to TRBD1. The CDR3 is made up of 15 amino acids. Germline assignment: CDR1 SGHNT and CDR2 YYREEE (reference sequence). J lost 7 bases, V lost 1 base, and 9 bases had no gene match. CDR3 residues: CASSLMTGEVGGYTF. For the CDR3, the DNA is TGTGCCAGCAGCTTGATGACAGGGGAGGTCGGTGGCTACACCTTC.

The chain employs TRBV7-2 and TRBJ2-7; TRBD1 is a possible D gene (6 bases). The CDR3 is made up of 15 amino acids. Trimming stripped 5 bases from V and 0 bases from J, with 14 bases between. CDR1 is SGHTA, CDR2 FQGNSA, per germline. CDR3 sequence: CASSPGQFLSYEQYF. The CDR3 DNA reads as TGTGCCAGCAGCCCAGGACAGTTCCTCTCCTACGAGCAGTACTTC.

The rearrangement links TRBV6-4 to TRBJ2-3, with 8 bases aligning to TRBD2. Germline V lookup: CDR1 MRHNA, CDR2 SNTAGT. The CDR3 has 15 amino acids. The V gene end was trimmed by 7 bases and the J gene end by 2 bases; junction bases not matched to a gene: 8. The CDR3 region is CASKASGGSTDTQYF. CDR3 coding DNA: TGTGCCAGCAAAGCAAGCGGGGGTTCCACAGATACGCAGTATTTT.

V gene TRBV18 combines with J gene TRBJ2-5; D is unresolved. This CDR3 has 15 amino acids. CDR1 and CDR2 (germline): KGHSH, LQKENI. With 6 bases removed from V and 1 base from J, the gap between germline ends came to 15 bases. The CDR3 region is CASSLPEVSQETQYF. The CDR3 coding sequence is TGTGCCAGCTCCCTCCCAGAGGTGAGCCAAGAGACCCAGTACTTC.

The J gene is TRBJ2-1, the V gene TRBV10-3; the match to TRBD1 covers 8 bases. Trimming at V came to 7 bases and at J to 8 bases, leaving 10 bases not matched to a gene. The germline CDR1 and CDR2 sequences are ENHRY and SYGVKD. CDR3 length equals 14 residues. The CDR3 protein is CAITKQGVSDEQFF. CDR3 in DNA: TGTGCCATCACTAAACAGGGGGTTAGTGATGAGCAGTTCTTC.

This sequence joins TRBV5-1 and TRBJ1-4; TRBD1 matches at 11 bases. J gave up 4 bases and V 7 bases, and 6 bases lay outside the gene matches. The CDR3 runs to 15 residues. CDR1 is SGHRS, CDR2 YFSETQ, per germline. CDR3 residues: CASRDRGEFNEKLFF. CDR3 DNA sequence: TGCGCCAGCCGGGACAGGGGGGAGTTTAATGAAAAACTGTTTTTT.

V gene TRBV6-6 combines with J gene TRBJ1-4; possible D gene TRBD1, 6 bases. With 6 bases removed from V and 7 bases from J, the gap between germline ends came to 15 bases. Germline lookup yields CDR1 MNHNY and CDR2 SVGAGI (reference sequence). The CDR3 length is 14 residues. The CDR3 here is CASSRTGPGEKLFF. CDR3 nucleotides: TGTGCCAGCAGCCGAACAGGGCCGGGTGAAAAACTGTTTTTT.

The chain couples TRBV25-1 to TRBJ1-4, with TRBD1 identical over 7 bases. Per germline, CDR1 MGHDK and CDR2 SYGVNS. V lost 5 bases to trimming and J lost 6 bases; unmatched junction nucleotides: 6. The CDR3 spans 14 residues. The CDR3 is CASSSRQGYEKLFF. The CDR3 coding sequence is TGTGCCAGCAGTTCCAGACAGGGCTATGAAAAACTGTTTTTT.

In DNA, the CDR3 is TGTGCCAGCTTCCTCACAGGGGCCTACGAGCAGTACTTC. Its translation is CASFLTGAYEQYF. The V call is TRBV5-5, the J call TRBJ2-7, with 7 bases fitting TRBD1. There are 13 residues in the CDR3. CDR1 and CDR2 from the germline V gene are SGHKS and YYEKEE (reference sequence). The junction had 6 bases not matched to a gene; V was cut back by 7 bases and J by 2 bases.

This chain uses TRBV18 with TRBJ1-1, with a possible D match to TRBD1 (5 bases). CDR3 length: 15 amino acids. CDR1 and CDR2 (germline): KGHSH, LQKENI. V dropped 4 bases and J dropped 4 bases, with 16 bases sitting between them. CDR3: CASSRLGGEVTEAFF. DNA of the CDR3: TGTGCCAGCTCACGCCTCGGGGGAGAGGTCACTGAAGCTTTCTTT.

The rearrangement links TRBV11-2 to TRBJ2-3; D is undetermined. Germline lookup yields CDR1 SGHAT and CDR2 FQNNGV. Trimming cost V 1 base and J 3 bases, with 8 bases left between them. The CDR3 is 14 residues long. As DNA, the CDR3 is TGTGCCAGCAGCTTAGTAACCGGGACAGATACGCAGTATTTT. It codes for CASSLVTGTDTQYF.

V gene TRBV27 combines with J gene TRBJ2-7; TRBD1 might be the D (6 bases). V lost 7 bases and J 1 base, leaving 14 bases between the germline ends. The CDR3 has 14 amino acids. CDR1 and CDR2 (germline): MNHEY, SMNVEV (reference sequence). The CDR3 spells CASNKQGRSYEQYF. CDR3 nucleotide sequence: TGTGCCAGCAACAAACAGGGTAGGTCCTACGAGCAGTACTTC.

This chain connects TRBV6-1 to TRBJ2-1; 9 bases are shared with TRBD1. V shed 10 bases and J 7 bases; nucleotides not matched to a gene: 11. This CDR3 has 14 residues. CDR1 and CDR2 from the germline V gene are MNHNS and SASEGT. The CDR3 nucleotides are TGTGCCACCACCTCACAGGGGGCAAGGAATGAGCAGTTCTTC. This gives the protein CATTSQGARNEQFF.

The chain uses TRBV7-9 and TRBJ2-7; D is unclear. The CDR3 is made up of 11 amino acids. Trimming cost V 9 bases and J 4 bases, with 10 bases left between them. Germline loops: CDR1 SEHNR, CDR2 FQNEAQ (reference sequence). The CDR3 DNA is TGTGCCAGAAGTCCTAAATACGAGCAGTACTTC. Translated: CARSPKYEQYF.

J is TRBJ1-6 and V is TRBV7-9; D gene unclear. V lost 3 bases and J lost 5, with 8 bases in between. Germline values: CDR1 SEHNR, CDR2 FQNEAQ (reference sequence). The CDR3 has 14 residues. The CDR3 is CASSFGQDNSPLHF. The CDR3 region has the DNA TGTGCCAGCAGCTTTGGCCAGGATAATTCACCCCTCCACTTT.

V gene TRBV1 combines with J gene TRBJ2-4; TRBD2 was called by the table and not checked on the DNA. TRBV1 is flagged as a pseudogene. The CDR3 spans 15 residues. The CDR3 region is CTSSQRDLPKNIQYF. CDR3 DNA sequence: TGCACCAGCAGCCAAAGGGACTTACCCAAAAACATTCAGTACTTC.

The chain has TRBV25-1 and TRBJ2-7; 11 bases are a match to TRBD2. The V gene's germline CDR1 is MGHDK and CDR2 SYGVNS. The CDR3 loop spans 15 amino acids. Unmatched junction bases numbered 8, after V lost 9 bases and J lost 1 base. CDR3 in amino acids: CASTSGGLGSYEQYF. In nucleotides, the CDR3 is TGTGCCAGTACTAGCGGGGGTTTGGGATCCTACGAGCAGTACTTC.

V and J are TRBV11-3 and TRBJ1-1; 7 positions agree with TRBD1. The V and J ends lost 5 bases and 10 bases, in that order; junction bases with no gene match: 22. From germline, CDR1 is SGHNT and CDR2 YENEEA. There are 17 residues in the CDR3. This CDR3 is CASSRGTGTAASRTAFF. CDR3 DNA sequence: TGTGCCAGCAGCCGTGGGACCGGGACAGCAGCGAGCCGTACAGCTTTCTTT.

The V gene is TRBV11-2, the J gene TRBJ2-3; 9 nucleotides match TRBD2. This CDR3 contains 15 residues. CDR1 and CDR2 from the germline V gene are SGHAT and FQNNGV. Trimming removed 2 bases from V and 5 bases from J; junction bases left unmatched: 5. This CDR3 reads CASSLRDSGRDTQYF. In nucleotides, the CDR3 is TGTGCCAGCAGCTTACGGGATAGCGGGAGAGATACGCAGTATTTT.

The J gene is TRBJ2-3, the V gene TRBV15; possibly TRBD2 for D (6 bases). Germline V gives CDR1 LNHNV, CDR2 YYDKDF (reference sequence). The CDR3 is made up of 16 amino acids. The germline V and J ends were trimmed by 5 bases and 6 bases, with 21 bases remaining between them. CDR3 sequence reads: CATSPRLVGIRDTQYF. In DNA form, the CDR3 reads TGTGCCACCAGCCCCCGACTAGTAGGGATCCGGGATACGCAGTATTTT.